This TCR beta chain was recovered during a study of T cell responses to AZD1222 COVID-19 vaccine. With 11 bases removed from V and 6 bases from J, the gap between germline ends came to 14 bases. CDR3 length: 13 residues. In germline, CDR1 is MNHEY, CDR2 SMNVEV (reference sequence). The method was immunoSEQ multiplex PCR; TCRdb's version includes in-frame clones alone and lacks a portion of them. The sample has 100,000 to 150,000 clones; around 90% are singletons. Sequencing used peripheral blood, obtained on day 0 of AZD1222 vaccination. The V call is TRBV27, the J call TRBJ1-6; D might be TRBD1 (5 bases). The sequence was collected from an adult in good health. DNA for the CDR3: TGTGCCGCCTCCGGGGGGGTTAATTCACCCCTCCACTTT. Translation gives CAASGGVNSPLHF.